A selection of T cell receptor beta chains follows, all from one sample in a study of T cells in localized non-small cell lung cancer. Measured with immunoSEQ multiplex PCR; TCRdb has only the in-frame clones, and not every one. The data show roughly 86,000 clones, roughly 86% seen once. The material was peripheral blood, obtained before any cancer treatment. The receptors here all came from a man aged 40-75 years with stage I lung adenocarcinoma. CDR3s include the opening cysteine and the closing phenylalanine or tryptophan. A D gene is named only where the DNA matches it firmly. A row's size may be missing; if present it is once, few, many or a size class.

j_call	d_call	clone_size	v_call	cdr3_aa	cdr3_nt
TRBJ2-5	TRBD2	NA	TRBV9	CASSTSGARETQYF	TGTGCCAGCAGCACCAGCGGGGCCAGGGAGACCCAGTACTTC
TRBJ2-5	TRBD1	NA	TRBV6-5	CASIDHRGQETQYF	TGTGCCAGCATCGACCACAGGGGGCAAGAGACCCAGTACTTC
TRBJ1-5	NA	NA	TRBV7-2	CASSFGGTSNQPQHF	TGTGCCAGCAGCTTTGGGGGAACTAGCAATCAGCCCCAGCATTTT
TRBJ2-1	NA	once	TRBV7-9	CASLIGREAYNEQFF	TGTGCCAGTCTGATAGGGCGGGAAGCCTACAATGAGCAGTTCTTC
TRBJ1-4	NA	once	TRBV5-1	CASRATNEKLFF	TGCGCCAGCAGGGCCACTAATGAAAAACTGTTTTTT
TRBJ2-2	NA	once	TRBV10-1	CASSEPQAGELFF	TGCGCCAGCAGTGAGCCGCAGGCCGGGGAGCTATTTTTT
TRBJ1-2	NA	NA	TRBV29-1	CSVDKGNYGYTF	TGCAGCGTTGATAAGGGGAACTATGGCTACACCTTC
TRBJ2-1	NA	NA	TRBV19	CASSYNYNEQFF	TGTGCCAGTAGTTACAACTACAATGAGCAGTTCTTC
TRBJ2-2	NA	NA	TRBV6-6	CASSYSTPDTGELFF	TGTGCCAGCAGTTACTCAACCCCAGACACCGGGGAGCTGTTTTTT
TRBJ2-7	NA	NA	TRBV6-5	CASSYSPGSYEQYF	TGTGCCAGCAGTTACTCGCCAGGGTCCTACGAGCAGTACTTC
TRBJ2-7	TRBD1	NA	TRBV28	CASIPSSGQMDEQYF	TGTGCCAGCATCCCCTCCTCGGGACAGATGGACGAGCAGTACTTC
TRBJ2-7	NA	NA	TRBV6-6	CASSWADIYEQYF	TGTGCCAGCAGTTGGGCGGATATCTACGAGCAGTACTTC
TRBJ2-3	NA	NA	TRBV9	CASSPLPDTDTQYF	TGTGCCAGCAGTCCATTGCCAGACACAGATACGCAGTATTTT
TRBJ1-3	NA	NA	TRBV28	CASRTSLRDTIYF	TGTGCCAGCAGGACATCCCTCAGGGACACCATATATTTT
TRBJ2-3	NA	once	TRBV19	CASSRYSVEADTQYF	TGTGCCAGTAGTCGATACAGCGTGGAAGCAGATACGCAGTATTTT
TRBJ1-4	TRBD1	NA	TRBV5-1	CASSLTGTGSEKLFF	TGCGCCAGCAGCTTGACCGGGACAGGGAGTGAAAAACTGTTTTTT
TRBJ2-7	NA	NA	TRBV4-1	CASSREGGGPSSYEQYF	TGCGCCAGCAGCCGAGAAGGAGGAGGACCAAGCTCCTACGAGCAGTACTTC
TRBJ2-6	NA	NA	TRBV30	CAWSVQGAGANVLTF	TGTGCCTGGAGTGTACAGGGTGCTGGGGCCAACGTCCTGACTTTC
TRBJ2-7	TRBD1	once	TRBV7-9	CASSLVTGGGYEQYF	TGTGCCAGCAGCTTAGTCACAGGGGGAGGATACGAGCAGTACTTC
TRBJ2-1	NA	NA	TRBV19	CASSMPPNEQFF	TGTGCCAGTAGCATGCCCCCGAATGAGCAGTTCTTC
TRBJ1-3	NA	NA	TRBV5-4	CASSLSGSRSGGNTIYF	TGTGCCAGCAGCTTGAGTGGGAGTAGGTCCGGAGGAAACACCATATATTTT
TRBJ2-7	TRBD1	NA	TRBV5-5	CASSALRQGEQYF	TGTGCCAGCAGCGCACTTCGACAGGGAGAGCAGTACTTC
TRBJ1-1	TRBD1	NA	TRBV6-5	CASRPDRGNTEAFF	TGTGCCAGCAGACCGGACAGGGGTAACACTGAAGCTTTCTTT
TRBJ1-5	TRBD1	few	TRBV30	CAWSITQGGANQPQHF	TGTGCCTGGAGTATCACGCAGGGGGGAGCGAATCAGCCCCAGCATTTT
TRBJ2-7	NA	NA	TRBV5-1	CASQTQGGDEQYF	TGCGCCAGCCAAACCCAGGGGGGGGACGAGCAGTACTTC
TRBJ2-2	NA	NA	TRBV19	CASSQLNTGELFF	TGTGCCAGTAGTCAGCTGAACACCGGGGAGCTGTTTTTT
TRBJ2-6	NA	NA	TRBV6-1	CASSVRGSGANVLTF	TGTGCCAGCAGTGTACGTGGCTCTGGGGCCAACGTCCTGACTTTC
TRBJ2-7	NA	NA	TRBV11-2	CASSLMRLEYHEQYF	TGTGCCAGCAGCTTGATGAGACTAGAGTACCACGAGCAGTACTTC
TRBJ2-7	NA	NA	TRBV19	CASSIRPGALLDEQYF	TGTGCCAGTAGTATACGGCCGGGAGCCCTTTTGGACGAGCAGTACTTC
TRBJ1-1	NA	NA	TRBV6-5	CASTRDWNTEAFF	TGTGCCAGCACGAGGGATTGGAACACTGAAGCTTTCTTT
TRBJ2-5	NA	NA	TRBV12-5	CASGTVKETQYF	TGTGCTAGTGGGACAGTTAAAGAGACCCAGTACTTC
TRBJ2-3	NA	NA	TRBV7-2	CASSPRGGPSTDTQYF	TGTGCCAGCAGCCCCCGAGGGGGTCCCAGCACAGATACGCAGTATTTT
TRBJ1-1	NA	NA	TRBV7-2	CASSLEGRNTEAFF	TGTGCCAGCAGCTTAGAAGGCCGCAACACTGAAGCTTTCTTT
TRBJ2-1	TRBD2	NA	TRBV7-3	CASSSQAGVTGNEQFF	TGTGCCAGCAGCTCCCAAGCGGGAGTGACCGGCAATGAGCAGTTCTTC
TRBJ2-7	NA	NA	TRBV5-4	CANSLYTMPREQYF	TGTGCCAACAGCTTGTATACCATGCCCCGCGAGCAGTACTTC
TRBJ2-5	NA	NA	TRBV6-6	CASSFSQGGQTQYF	TGTGCCAGCAGTTTTTCTCAAGGGGGGCAGACCCAGTACTTC
TRBJ1-6	TRBD1	once	TRBV11-2	CASTLIRGLGSPLHF	TGTGCCAGCACCCTGATCAGGGGGCTCGGTTCACCCCTCCACTTT
TRBJ1-2	TRBD1	once	TRBV30	CAWSKQGLGGYTF	TGTGCCTGGAGTAAACAGGGGTTGGGTGGCTACACCTTC
TRBJ2-4	TRBD1	NA	TRBV27	CASSVGQGAVQYF	TGTGCCAGCAGTGTGGGACAGGGGGCCGTTCAGTACTTC
TRBJ2-6	TRBD1	NA	TRBV18	CASSPPGQRSGANVLTF	TGTGCCAGCTCACCACCGGGACAGCGCTCTGGGGCCAACGTCCTGACTTTC
TRBJ1-5	NA	NA	TRBV7-9	CASSLDGYGQPQHF	TGTGCCAGCAGCCTGGATGGGTATGGGCAGCCCCAGCATTTT
TRBJ2-5	TRBD2	NA	TRBV5-4	CASSLAGAPGTQYF	TGTGCCAGCAGCTTAGCGGGAGCGCCCGGGACCCAGTACTTC
TRBJ1-2	TRBD1	NA	TRBV7-8	CASSFRGRKGDYGYTF	TGTGCCAGCAGCTTCAGGGGGCGTAAGGGGGACTATGGCTACACCTTC
TRBJ1-2	NA	NA	TRBV30	CAWSDDGASWYGYTF	TGTGCCTGGTCTGACGACGGGGCATCTTGGTATGGCTACACCTTC
TRBJ2-2	NA	NA	TRBV11-2	CASSLDIGISTGELFF	TGTGCCAGCAGCTTAGACATAGGCATCTCCACCGGGGAGCTGTTTTTT
TRBJ1-5	NA	NA	TRBV7-2	CASSLHQDSNQPQHF	TGTGCCAGCAGTCTACATCAGGATAGCAATCAGCCCCAGCATTTT